These 31 T cell receptor beta chains were all obtained from the same sample, sequenced in a study of cytomegalovirus exposure and HLA in healthy donors. Researchers ran the PCR with 60 Vbeta and 13 Jbeta primers. Assay: immunoSEQ multiplex PCR; the TCRdb copy retains only in-frame clones and omits some. The top ten clones hold about 1.5% of a sample with some 62,000 clones, around 87% of them seen once. Sample: PBMCs. These receptor sequences come from a man aged 18 to 30 in good health and CMV-seronegative.

This clone was observed a handful of times. The rearrangement uses TRBV4-1 and TRBJ2-7, with D possibly being TRBD1 (5 bases). Germline loops: CDR1 MGHRA, CDR2 YSYEKL. Trimming pared 1 base from V and 4 bases from J, leaving 17 bases between. This CDR3 spans 16 amino acids. The CDR3 loop reads CASSQGTGWGTYEQYF. The CDR3 bases are TGCGCCAGCAGCCAAGGTACAGGTTGGGGCACTTACGAGCAGTACTTC.

This clone was counted a single time. The J gene is TRBJ1-2, the V gene TRBV5-1; 7 bases match TRBD1. Germline V gene lookup returns CDR1 SGHRS and CDR2 YFSETQ. Trimming at V came to 4 bases and at J to 6 bases, leaving 9 bases not matched to a gene. CDR3 length: 14 residues. The DNA for the CDR3 is TGCGCCAGCAGCCCCGGAACAGGGGAGGATGGCTACACCTTC. Its protein product is CASSPGTGEDGYTF.

The sample holds a few counts of this clone. This sample also contains other DNA sequences that code for the same CDR3. The chain couples TRBV4-1 to TRBJ1-2, with 8 bases aligning to TRBD1. V lost 1 base and J lost 4; bases outside the gene matches: 2. CDR3 length: 14 residues. Germline V gene data show CDR1 as MGHRA and CDR2 as YSYEKL. The CDR3 DNA sequence: TGCGCCAGCAGCCAAGGGACAGGGCCCTATGGCTACACCTTC. This translates into CASSQGTGPYGYTF.

The chain uses TRBV6-5 and TRBJ1-6, with D possibly being TRBD1 (5 bases). Trimming removed 4 bases from V and 2 bases from J, with 9 bases in between. Per the germline V gene, CDR1 is MNHEY and CDR2 is SVGAGI. The CDR3 sequence is 15 residues long. CDR3 coding DNA: TGTGCCAGCAGTTTCCAGGGTCCCTATAATTCACCCCTCCACTTT. This sequence encodes CASSFQGPYNSPLHF.

The chain has TRBV10-2 and TRBJ2-7; 10 positions match TRBD1. V dropped 6 bases and J dropped 5; count of bases not matched to a gene: 7. CDR1 WSHSY and CDR2 SAAADI come from the germline V gene. CDR3 length equals 14 residues. Written as DNA, the CDR3 is TGCGCCAGCAGCATAACGGACAGGGGGGACGAGCAGTACTTC. Residues: CASSITDRGDEQYF.

This clone appeared a few times. V usage is TRBV5-1 and J usage is TRBJ2-7; TRBD1 matches 9 bases. Germline CDR1 reads SGHRS; CDR2 reads YFSETQ. The J segment lost 3 bases and the V segment lost 5 bases, leaving 3 bases of the junction unmatched. The CDR3 runs to 13 residues. CDR3 protein: CASSQDRGYEQYF. As DNA, the CDR3 is TGCGCCAGCAGTCAGGACAGGGGCTACGAGCAGTACTTC.

V usage is TRBV6-1 and J usage is TRBJ2-1, with 7 bases identical to TRBD2. This CDR3 has 15 amino acids. V gave up 6 bases and J gave up 3 bases; unmatched junction bases: 8. Germline values: CDR1 MNHNS, CDR2 SASEGT. CDR3 loop: CASSPWLADYNEQFF. The CDR3 DNA reads as TGTGCCAGCAGCCCGTGGCTAGCGGACTACAATGAGCAGTTCTTC.

The chain couples TRBV5-1 to TRBJ2-7; a possible D gene is TRBD1 (5 bases). Per germline, CDR1 SGHRS and CDR2 YFSETQ. The CDR3 consists of 14 residues. V was pared by 2 bases and J by 2 bases, with 11 bases between. CDR3 loop: CASSLLRDPYEQYF. The CDR3 bases are TGCGCCAGCAGCTTACTCAGGGATCCCTACGAGCAGTACTTC.

As regards this clone: The sample carries other DNA sequences with the same CDR3. This rearrangement joins TRBV18 to TRBJ1-4; D uncertain. The CDR3 consists of 13 residues. The V gene lost 3 bases and the J gene lost 5 bases, with 7 bases spanning the gap. CDR1 and CDR2 (germline): KGHSH, LQKENI. The CDR3 loop is CASSPTANEKLFF. Written as DNA, the CDR3 is TGTGCCAGCTCACCTACTGCGAATGAAAAACTGTTTTTT.

V and J are TRBV6-5 and TRBJ2-1; D unclear. V was pared by 0 bases and J by 5 bases, with 5 bases between. Germline assignment: CDR1 MNHEY and CDR2 SVGAGI. CDR3 length: 13 amino acids. CDR3 sequence reads: CASSYSGNNEQFF. CDR3 DNA: TGTGCCAGCAGTTACTCCGGTAACAATGAGCAGTTCTTC.

V and J are TRBV4-2 and TRBJ2-7, with 7 bases identical to TRBD1. Germline assignment: CDR1 LGHNA and CDR2 YNFKEQ. Unmatched junction bases numbered 5, after V lost 3 bases and J lost 3 bases. The length of the CDR3 is 14 residues. The CDR3: CASSQDPGGYEQYF. DNA for the CDR3: TGTGCCAGCAGCCAGGATCCAGGGGGCTACGAGCAGTACTTC.

This clone was counted a few times. The chain has TRBV21-1 and TRBJ2-7; TRBD1 is the table's D call, not checked against the DNA. TRBV21-1 counts as a pseudogene. The CDR3 sequence is 19 residues long. CDR3 residues: CASSSPHGGETGGGYEQYF. The CDR3 DNA is TGTGCCAGCAGCTCGCCACACGGGGGGGAGACAGGGGGTGGCTACGAGCAGTACTTC.

V and J are TRBV27 and TRBJ2-7; TRBD2 matches at 10 bases. Germline values: CDR1 MNHEY, CDR2 SMNVEV (reference sequence). This CDR3 contains 14 residues. The V segment lost 7 bases and the J segment 2 bases; nucleotides outside the gene matches: 5. CDR3 DNA sequence: TGTGCCAGCACCGCTAGCGGGGGCCCCTACGAGCAGTACTTC. Its protein product is CASTASGGPYEQYF.

The chain employs TRBV7-8 and TRBJ1-6, with 8 positions matching TRBD1. Germline V lookup: CDR1 SGHVS, CDR2 FQNEAQ. Trimming at V came to 5 bases and at J to 6 bases, leaving 9 bases not matched to a gene. The length of the CDR3 is 16 residues. This CDR3 reads CASSPPGGQGNSPLHF. For the CDR3, the DNA is TGTGCCAGCAGCCCCCCGGGAGGACAGGGTAATTCACCCCTCCACTTT.

The chain combines TRBV19 with TRBJ1-2; D remains ambiguous. Trimming shortened V by 9 bases and J by 0 bases, and 11 bases separated the two germline ends. This CDR3 comprises 13 residues. Germline CDR1 and CDR2: LNHDA and SQIVND (reference sequence). The CDR3 region has the DNA TGTGCCAGCGAGGCAGCGTCTAACTATGGCTACACCTTC. It codes for CASEAASNYGYTF.

The chain recombines TRBV16 with TRBJ1-1; 7 positions match TRBD1. The CDR3 loop spans 15 amino acids. Germline CDR1 and CDR2: KGHSY and FQNENV. The J segment lost 4 bases and the V segment lost 0 bases, leaving 5 bases of the junction unmatched. CDR3 sequence (DNA): TGTGCCAGCAGCCAATCGAGGGGGCGAGCCACTGAAGCTTTCTTT. It codes for CASSQSRGRATEAFF.

This sequence joins TRBV6-5 and TRBJ1-2; 7 nucleotides match TRBD1. CDR3 size: 13 residues. Germline values: CDR1 MNHEY, CDR2 SVGAGI. V lost 4 bases and J lost 5; bases outside the gene matches: 4. Here the CDR3 DNA reads TGTGCCAGCAGTTTGACAGGGATGTATGGCTACACCTTC. Translated, it gives CASSLTGMYGYTF.

J is TRBJ1-2 and V is TRBV11-2, with D possibly TRBD1 on 5 matching bases. V dropped 5 bases and J dropped 0 bases, with 10 bases sitting between them. Germline V lookup: CDR1 SGHAT, CDR2 FQNNGV. The CDR3 length is 14 residues. The CDR3 region is CASSQDTSNYGYTF. The DNA for the CDR3 is TGTGCCAGCAGCCAGGACACCTCTAACTATGGCTACACCTTC.

Only one count was recorded for this clone. J is TRBJ2-3 and V is TRBV30; maybe TRBD2 (6 bases). This CDR3 region has 14 residues. CDR1 is GTSNPN and CDR2 is SVGIG in the germline V gene (reference sequence). The V end was cut by 2 bases, the J end by 3 bases, with 12 bases between. The CDR3 sequence: CAWSLGGWTDTQYF. The CDR3 nucleotides are TGTGCCTGGAGTTTGGGGGGTTGGACAGATACGCAGTATTTT. Supplemented by reference TRBV30 and TRBJ2-3, the full variable domain reads SQTIHQWPATLVQPVGSPLSLECTVEGTSNPNLYWYRQAAGRGLQLLFYSVGIGQISSEVPQNLSASRPQDRQFILSSKKLLLSDSGFYLCAWSLGGWTDTQYFGPGTRLTVL.

As DNA, the CDR3 is TGTGCCAGCAGCCAAGATCCGAGCAGGGTCGGGGGCTACACCTTC. Amino acid sequence: CASSQDPSRVGGYTF. The gene calls are TRBV14 and TRBJ1-2; D might be TRBD1 (5 bases). This CDR3 is 15 amino acids long. CDR1 is SGHDN and CDR2 is FVKESK in the germline V gene. The V and J ends lost 0 bases and 8 bases respectively, with 16 bases between them.

The chain joins TRBV11-1 to TRBJ1-2; 8 bases agree with TRBD1. The CDR3 sequence is 16 residues long. Germline CDR1 is SGHAT and CDR2 is FQDESV (reference sequence). V lost 0 bases to trimming and J lost 5 bases; unmatched junction nucleotides: 8. For the CDR3, the DNA is TGTGCCAGCAGCTTAGCGGGTCTACAGGGGGAATATGGCTACACCTTC. This sequence encodes CASSLAGLQGEYGYTF.

The count of this clone is one. V and J are TRBV4-1 and TRBJ2-2; D is unresolved. CDR3 length: 14 residues. Germline V CDR1 and CDR2: MGHRA, YSYEKL. Trimming left V 4 bases short and J 0 bases short, with 6 bases between. The CDR3 region has the DNA TGCGCCAGCAGCCTTAGCCCGAACACCGGGGAGCTGTTTTTT. Translation gives CASSLSPNTGELFF.

This chain connects TRBV6-5 to TRBJ1-5, with D unresolved. The V gene's germline CDR1 is MNHEY and CDR2 SVGAGI. The V end lost 0 bases, the J end lost 6 bases, and 9 bases lay between the germline ends. The CDR3 contains 14 residues. The CDR3 sequence is CASSYSIEGQPQHF. As DNA, the CDR3 is TGTGCCAGCAGTTACTCGATCGAGGGTCAGCCCCAGCATTTT.

J is TRBJ2-7 and V is TRBV5-1; 9 positions agree with TRBD1. The CDR3 extends over 14 amino acids. Germline V gene sequence: CDR1 SGHRS, CDR2 YFSETQ. J gave up 3 bases and V 3 bases, and 4 bases lay outside the gene matches. In nucleotides, the CDR3 is TGCGCCAGCAGCTGGGGACAGGGCAACTACGAGCAGTACTTC. It translates to CASSWGQGNYEQYF.

The chain links TRBV28 to TRBJ1-6, with D possibly TRBD1 on 5 matching bases. This CDR3 is built from 13 residues. Germline lookup yields CDR1 MDHEN and CDR2 SYDVKM. Trimming removed 8 bases from V and 13 bases from J, with 18 bases in between. The CDR3 DNA reads TGTGCCAGCGGGGGGGAGGCCCCAGGGCCCCTCCACTTT. As protein: CASGGEAPGPLHF.

This chain links TRBV2 with TRBJ1-2, with unresolved D. Per germline, CDR1 SNHLY and CDR2 FYNNEI. V was trimmed by 2 bases and J by 8 bases, leaving 6 bases between them. The CDR3 extends over 11 amino acids. CDR3 protein: CASSENKGYTF. The CDR3 bases are TGTGCCAGCAGTGAAAATAAAGGCTACACCTTC. Combining the CDR3 with reference TRBV2 and TRBJ1-2 gives the whole variable domain EPEVTQTPSHQVTQMGQEVILRCVPISNHLYFYWYRQILGQKVEFLVSFYNNEISEKSEIFDDQFSVERPDGSNFTLKIRSTKLEDSAMYFCASSENKGYTFGSGTRLTVV.

There are a few counts of this clone. This chain connects TRBV4-1 to TRBJ2-2, with 9 bases aligning to TRBD1. Germline assignment: CDR1 MGHRA and CDR2 YSYEKL. Trimming cost V 2 bases and J 7 bases; bases outside gene matches: 5. There are 15 residues in the CDR3. The CDR3 sequence: CASSQRDREGGELFF. The CDR3 region has the DNA TGCGCCAGCAGCCAAAGGGACAGGGAAGGCGGGGAGCTGTTTTTT.

V gene TRBV11-3 combines with J gene TRBJ2-7; perhaps TRBD2 as D (5 bases). This CDR3 is built from 12 residues. The V end was cut by 5 bases, the J end by 3 bases, with 8 bases between. In germline, CDR1 is SGHNT, CDR2 YENEEA. The CDR3 loop reads CASSHGNYEQYF. In DNA form, the CDR3 reads TGTGCCAGCAGCCACGGGAACTACGAGCAGTACTTC.

The chain joins TRBV2 to TRBJ1-1, with 9 bases that match TRBD1. Trimming took 11 bases from V and 4 from J; bases not matched to a gene: 14. CDR3 length: 15 residues. CDR1 and CDR2 (germline): SNHLY, FYNNEI. CDR3 nucleotide sequence: TGTGCCGGTTGGGACAGGGCCCGGGGGTCCACTGAAGCTTTCTTT. This sequence encodes CAGWDRARGSTEAFF.

This chain uses TRBV7-9 with TRBJ1-6; D uncertain. Trimming left V 1 base short and J 8 bases short, with 9 bases between. The CDR3 consists of 14 residues. The V gene's germline CDR1 is SEHNR and CDR2 FQNEAQ (reference sequence). The CDR3 region has the DNA TGTGCCAGCAGCTTAGGAGGGTACGATTCACCCCTCCACTTT. Amino acid sequence: CASSLGGYDSPLHF.

The chain joins TRBV13 to TRBJ2-2; 8 bases map to TRBD2. J gave up 0 bases and V 5 bases, and 8 bases lay outside the gene matches. This CDR3 has 17 residues. Germline V gives CDR1 PRHDT, CDR2 FYEKMQ (reference sequence). The CDR3 DNA sequence: TGTGCCAGCAGCCCCGGGGGGGGCCTAGCGAACACCGGGGAGCTGTTTTTT. Translation: CASSPGGGLANTGELFF.